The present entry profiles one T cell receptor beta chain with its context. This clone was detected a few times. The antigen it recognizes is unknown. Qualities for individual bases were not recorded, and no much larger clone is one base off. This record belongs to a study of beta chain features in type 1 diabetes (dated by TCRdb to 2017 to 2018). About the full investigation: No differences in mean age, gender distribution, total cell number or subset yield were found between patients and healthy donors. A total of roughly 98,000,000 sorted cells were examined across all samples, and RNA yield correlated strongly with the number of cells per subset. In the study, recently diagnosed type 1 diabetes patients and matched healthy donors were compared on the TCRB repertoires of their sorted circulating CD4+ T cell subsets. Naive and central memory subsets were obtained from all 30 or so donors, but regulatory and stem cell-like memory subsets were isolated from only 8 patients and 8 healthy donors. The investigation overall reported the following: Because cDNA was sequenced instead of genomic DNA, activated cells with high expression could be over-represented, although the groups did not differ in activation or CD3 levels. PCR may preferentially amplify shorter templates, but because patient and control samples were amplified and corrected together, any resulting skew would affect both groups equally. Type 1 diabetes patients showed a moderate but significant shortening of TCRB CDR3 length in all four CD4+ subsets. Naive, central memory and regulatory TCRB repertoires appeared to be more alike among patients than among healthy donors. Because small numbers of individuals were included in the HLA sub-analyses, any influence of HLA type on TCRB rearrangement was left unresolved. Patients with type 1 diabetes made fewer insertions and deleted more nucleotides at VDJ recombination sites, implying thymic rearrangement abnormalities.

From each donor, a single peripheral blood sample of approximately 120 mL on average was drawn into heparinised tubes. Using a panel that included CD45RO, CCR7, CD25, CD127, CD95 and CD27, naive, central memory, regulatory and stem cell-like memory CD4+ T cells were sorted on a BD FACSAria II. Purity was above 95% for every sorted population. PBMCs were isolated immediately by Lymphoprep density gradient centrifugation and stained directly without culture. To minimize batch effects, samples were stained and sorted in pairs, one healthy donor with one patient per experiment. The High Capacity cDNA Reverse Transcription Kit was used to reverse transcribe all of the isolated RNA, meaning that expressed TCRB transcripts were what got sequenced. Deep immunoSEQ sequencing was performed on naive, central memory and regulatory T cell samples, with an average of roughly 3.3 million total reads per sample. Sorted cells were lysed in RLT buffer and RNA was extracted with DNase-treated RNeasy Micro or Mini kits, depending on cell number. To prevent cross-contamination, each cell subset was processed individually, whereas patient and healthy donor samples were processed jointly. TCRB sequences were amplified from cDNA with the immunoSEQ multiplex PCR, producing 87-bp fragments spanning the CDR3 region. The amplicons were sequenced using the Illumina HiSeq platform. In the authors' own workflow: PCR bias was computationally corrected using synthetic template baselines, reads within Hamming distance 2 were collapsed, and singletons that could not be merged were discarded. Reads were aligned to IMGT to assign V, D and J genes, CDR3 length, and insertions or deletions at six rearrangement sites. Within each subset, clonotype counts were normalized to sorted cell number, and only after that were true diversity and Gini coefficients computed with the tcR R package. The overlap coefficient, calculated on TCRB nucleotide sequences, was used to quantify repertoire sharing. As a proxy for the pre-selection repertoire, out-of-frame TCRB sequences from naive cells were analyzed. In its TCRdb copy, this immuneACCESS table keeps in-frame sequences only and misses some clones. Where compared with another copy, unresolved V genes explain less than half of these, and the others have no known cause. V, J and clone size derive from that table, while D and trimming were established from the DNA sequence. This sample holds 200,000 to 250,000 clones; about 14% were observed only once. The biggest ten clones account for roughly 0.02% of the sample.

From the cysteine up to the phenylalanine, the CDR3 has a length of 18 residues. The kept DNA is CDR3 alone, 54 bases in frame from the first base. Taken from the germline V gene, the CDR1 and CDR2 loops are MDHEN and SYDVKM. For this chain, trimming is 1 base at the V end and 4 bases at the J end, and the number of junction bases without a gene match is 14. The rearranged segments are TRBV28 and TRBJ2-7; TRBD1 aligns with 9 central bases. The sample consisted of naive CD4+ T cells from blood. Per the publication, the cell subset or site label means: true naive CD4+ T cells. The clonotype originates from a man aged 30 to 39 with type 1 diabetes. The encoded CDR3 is CASSLLSWARDREYEQYF. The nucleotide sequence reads TGTGCCAGCAGTTTATTAAGCTGGGCACGGGACAGGGAGTACGAGCAGTACTTC. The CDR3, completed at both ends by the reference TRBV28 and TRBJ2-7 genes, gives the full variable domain DVKVTQSSRYLVKRTGEKVFLECVQDMDHENMFWYRQDPGLGLRLIYFSYDVKMKEKGDIPEGYSVSREKKERFSLILESASTNQTSMYLCASSLLSWARDREYEQYFGPGTRLTVT.